This record looks at one T cell receptor (beta chain) sequence and its context. RNA was extracted with the RNeasy kit, and a quantity of about 0.45 to 1 ug was reverse transcribed using random hexamers. From the immunoSEQ multiplex PCR reads, TCRdb called clonotypes with MiXCR, one entry per CDR3 protein. The table includes under 300,000 distinct CDR3 sequences, approximately 95% detected once. The sample originates from a study of CD8 T cells in Susac syndrome. V trimming: 4 bases; J trimming: 0 bases; junction bases outside the gene matches: 8. Germline-derived CDR1 and CDR2 are MGHRA and YSYEKL. The CDR3 has 17 amino acids.

Specimen: CD4+ T cells from PBMCs. The clonotype comes from a human donor with Susac syndrome. The V and J genes are TRBV4-1 and TRBJ2-7; 11 bases align to TRBD2. In nucleotides, the CDR3 is TGCGCCAGCAGCCGCTCGCCCGGGACTAGCGGCTCCTACGAGCAGTACTTC. Protein: CASSRSPGTSGSYEQYF.